The next 18 T cell receptor beta chains were all read from a single sample in a study of cytomegalovirus exposure and HLA in healthy donors. 60 Vbeta and 13 Jbeta primers were used in PCR. Only in-frame clones appear in the TCRdb table, and some are missing; sequencing was by immunoSEQ multiplex PCR. Here the sample spans 120,000 or so clones, approximately 80% being singletons. Material for sequencing was PBMCs. Every receptor here comes from a man between 25 and 39 years old in good health and CMV-seropositive.

The chain carries TRBV12-5 and TRBJ2-3; weak D call: TRBD1 (5 bases). V was shortened by 2 bases and J by 2 bases, with 14 bases between the two germline ends. CDR1 LGHNT and CDR2 FRNRAP come from the germline V gene. The CDR3 consists of 16 residues. CDR3 sequence: CASGLRKGAPTDTQYF. The CDR3 DNA is TGTGCTAGTGGTTTGCGAAAAGGGGCGCCCACAGATACGCAGTATTTT.

This chain joins TRBV29-1 and TRBJ1-1, with TRBD1 matching over 9 bases. After removal of 6 bases from V and 11 bases from J, the junction contained 7 bases not matched to a gene. The CDR3 has 11 residues. Germline V gives CDR1 SQVTM, CDR2 ANQGSEA. The CDR3 here is CSVWDRESAFF. The CDR3 DNA reads TGCAGCGTATGGGACAGGGAAAGCGCTTTCTTT.

The rearrangement uses TRBV7-6 and TRBJ1-5; a weak D match, TRBD1 (6 bases). The CDR3 loop spans 14 amino acids. Trimming pared 1 base from V and 4 bases from J, leaving 8 bases between. From germline, CDR1 is SGHVS and CDR2 FNYEAQ. CDR3 in DNA: TGTGCCAGCAGCTTAGGGGGGCAGAATCAGCCCCAGCATTTT. This encodes CASSLGGQNQPQHF.

The genes are TRBV4-1 and TRBJ1-1; TRBD1 aligns across 7 bases. Per the germline V gene, CDR1 is MGHRA and CDR2 is YSYEKL. This CDR3 contains 15 residues. The junction had 7 bases not matched to a gene; V was cut back by 0 bases and J by 6 bases. CDR3 sequence reads: CASSQDGQDLAEAFF. CDR3 DNA sequence: TGCGCCAGCAGCCAAGACGGACAGGACTTAGCTGAAGCTTTCTTT.

This chain joins TRBV7-6 and TRBJ1-3, with D possibly matching TRBD1 (6 bases). The CDR3 loop spans 15 amino acids. CDR1 and CDR2 (germline): SGHVS, FNYEAQ. The V end lost 5 bases, the J end lost 4 bases, and 15 bases lay between the germline ends. For the CDR3, the DNA is TGTGCCAGCAGCCCGTGGACAGCCCCAGGAAACACCATATATTTT. It is translated as CASSPWTAPGNTIYF.

This clone has just a few counts. This chain links TRBV6-5 with TRBJ2-7; D may be TRBD2 (7 bases). The CDR3 has 14 amino acids. Germline CDR1 and CDR2: MNHEY and SVGAGI. The ends were cut back, 2 bases at V and 3 bases at J, with 11 bases in the middle. In DNA, the CDR3 is TGTGCCAGCAGTTACAGGGGGGGTATCTACGAGCAGTACTTC. As protein: CASSYRGGIYEQYF.

The chain couples TRBV18 to TRBJ2-1; tentative D call: TRBD2 (5 bases). V lost 3 bases and J lost 5, with 14 bases in between. This CDR3 contains 15 residues. Per germline, CDR1 KGHSH and CDR2 LQKENI. The CDR3 region is CASSPGPEGHNEQFF. CDR3 nucleotides: TGTGCCAGCTCACCCGGACCAGAGGGTCACAATGAGCAGTTCTTC.

The CDR3 region has the DNA TGTGCCAGCAGCAGGGGGGGGTCGACTAATGAAAAACTGTTTTTT. It is translated as CASSRGGSTNEKLFF. The genes are TRBV7-6 and TRBJ1-4; D might be TRBD1 (6 bases). Trimming pared 5 bases from V and 2 bases from J, leaving 12 bases between. In germline, CDR1 is SGHVS, CDR2 FNYEAQ. The CDR3 has 15 residues.

This clone was detected once. The chain combines TRBV11-2 with TRBJ2-7, with TRBD1 identical over 9 bases. Unmatched junction bases numbered 4, after V lost 2 bases and J lost 5 bases. CDR3 size: 14 residues. Germline V gene sequence: CDR1 SGHAT, CDR2 FQNNGV. The CDR3 region is CASSLTGGADEQYF. CDR3 coding DNA: TGTGCCAGCAGCTTAACAGGGGGCGCGGACGAGCAGTACTTC.

The rearrangement uses TRBV6-1 and TRBJ1-5, with a weak D call TRBD1 (6 bases). The V gene lost 10 bases and the J gene lost 1 base, with 8 bases spanning the gap. Germline V lookup: CDR1 MNHNS, CDR2 SASEGT. The CDR3 has 12 residues. CDR3 DNA sequence: TGTGCCACCCAGGGGAGCAATCAGCCCCAGCATTTT. As protein: CATQGSNQPQHF.

The V call is TRBV4-1, the J call TRBJ2-7; possible D gene TRBD1, 5 bases. The CDR3 covers 15 residues. CDR1 is MGHRA and CDR2 is YSYEKL in the germline V gene. Trimming left V 3 bases short and J 4 bases short, with 16 bases between. The CDR3 DNA follows: TGCGCCAGCAGCCAGGAACAGGCGATTCCTTACGAGCAGTACTTC. Translating it yields CASSQEQAIPYEQYF.

There are a few counts of this clone. The chain uses TRBV10-2 and TRBJ2-3; the D gene is possibly TRBD2 (5 bases). The V end lost 0 bases, the J end lost 4 bases, and 11 bases lay between the germline ends. The CDR3 is made up of 15 amino acids. CDR1 and CDR2 from the germline V gene are WSHSY and SAAADI. The CDR3 loop is CASSESRVGADTQYF. CDR3 nucleotide sequence: TGCGCCAGCAGTGAGTCGCGGGTAGGAGCAGATACGCAGTATTTT.

The rearrangement uses TRBV5-1 and TRBJ1-2; 7 nucleotides line up with TRBD1. Germline-derived CDR1 and CDR2 are SGHRS and YFSETQ. The CDR3 runs 17 residues. The V and J ends lost 8 bases and 1 base, in that order; junction bases with no gene match: 17. CDR3 amino acids: CASNPWARTGYNYGYTF. CDR3 DNA sequence: TGCGCCAGTAATCCATGGGCAAGGACAGGTTATAACTATGGCTACACCTTC.

The V and J genes are TRBV13 and TRBJ2-7; TRBD1 matches 11 bases. The ends lost 4 bases at V and 4 bases at J; junction bases unmatched: 6. The CDR3 is made up of 15 amino acids. CDR1 and CDR2 (germline): PRHDT, FYEKMQ (reference sequence). CDR3 protein: CASSSGQGARYEQYF. The DNA of the CDR3 is TGTGCCAGCAGCTCTGGACAGGGGGCAAGGTACGAGCAGTACTTC.

The J gene is TRBJ1-4, the V gene TRBV30; 8 nucleotides line up with TRBD1. Germline V gene lookup returns CDR1 GTSNPN and CDR2 SVGIG (reference sequence). V was pared by 5 bases and J by 6 bases, with 8 bases of the junction left unmatched. This CDR3 contains 14 residues. CDR3 region: CAWGNGGQDEKLFF. DNA for the CDR3: TGTGCCTGGGGTAATGGGGGACAGGATGAAAAACTGTTTTTT.

This chain joins TRBV6-6 and TRBJ2-7; possible D gene TRBD1, 6 bases. This CDR3 has 14 amino acids. V lost 5 bases, J lost 7 bases, and 18 bases lay in between. CDR1 and CDR2 (germline): MNHNY, SVGAGI (reference sequence). In DNA form, the CDR3 reads TGTGCCAGCAGTCCCCCGGGACACCCTTGGGAGCAGTACTTC. Amino acids: CASSPPGHPWEQYF.

This rearrangement joins TRBV5-1 to TRBJ2-7; the D gene is possibly TRBD2 (6 bases). CDR3 length: 12 residues. With 4 bases removed from V and 5 bases from J, the gap between germline ends came to 10 bases. From germline, CDR1 is SGHRS and CDR2 YFSETQ. CDR3 nucleotide sequence: TGCGCCAGCAGCCAGGAGGGTAACGAGCAGTACTTC. Protein sequence: CASSQEGNEQYF.

The CDR3 nucleotides read TGCAGCGTTGCTCTGACAGGCCAAGAGACCCAGTACTTC. It specifies CSVALTGQETQYF. V usage is TRBV29-1 and J usage is TRBJ2-5, with a weak D call TRBD1 (6 bases). The germline V gene encodes CDR1 SQVTM and CDR2 ANQGSEA. V gave up 4 bases and J gave up 1 base, with 10 bases separating them. The CDR3 spans 13 residues.